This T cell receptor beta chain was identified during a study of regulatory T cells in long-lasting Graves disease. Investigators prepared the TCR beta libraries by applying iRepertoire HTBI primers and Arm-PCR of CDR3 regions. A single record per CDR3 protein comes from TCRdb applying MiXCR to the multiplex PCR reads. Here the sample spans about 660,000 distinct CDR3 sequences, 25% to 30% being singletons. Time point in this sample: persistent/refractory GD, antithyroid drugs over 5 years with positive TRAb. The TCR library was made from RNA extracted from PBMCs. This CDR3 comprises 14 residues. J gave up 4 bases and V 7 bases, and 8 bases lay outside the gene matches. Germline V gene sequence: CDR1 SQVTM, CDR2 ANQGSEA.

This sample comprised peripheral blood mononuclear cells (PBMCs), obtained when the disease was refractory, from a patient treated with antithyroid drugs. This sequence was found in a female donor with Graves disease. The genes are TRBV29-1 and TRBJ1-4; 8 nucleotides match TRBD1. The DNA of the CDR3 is TGCAGCGCGTTCGGGACAGGTGTTAATGAAAAACTGTTTTTT. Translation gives CSAFGTGVNEKLFF.